Reported below is one TCR beta chain. As yet, its antigen is unknown. TCRdb's copy holds only in-frame clones and misses some; the assay was immunoSEQ multiplex PCR. The sample records 95,000 to 110,000 clones, less than 95% being singletons. The data stem from a study of T cell responses to AZD1222 COVID-19 vaccine. Across the whole study: Pooled samples include second doses given at about 4 or 12 weeks.

The CDR3 consists of 14 residues. With 4 bases removed from V and 5 bases from J, the gap between germline ends came to 14 bases. The germline V gene has CDR1 SGHTS and CDR2 YDEGEE. Study results and caveats: Mapped onto spike, vaccine-associated CD4 TCRs spanned it and were dominant at 160-218 and 743-854. Seropositive at baseline were only a handful of AZD1222 recipients. Of spike-specific TCRs, nearly half reportedly target regions left unmutated in variants.

This specimen was peripheral blood, taken on day 0 of AZD1222 vaccination. The chain carries TRBV5-8 and TRBJ2-3, with D possibly TRBD2 on 7 matching bases. This TCR was sampled from an adult in good health. The CDR3 loop reads CASSRLRGGDTQYF. CDR3 in DNA: TGTGCCAGCAGCCGCCTGAGGGGGGGAGATACGCAGTATTTT. The whole variable domain, filled in from reference TRBV5-8 and TRBJ2-3, reads EAGVTQSPTHLIKTRGQQATLRCSPISGHTSVYWYQQALGLGLQFLLWYDEGEERNRGNFPPRFSGRQFPNYSSELNVNALELEDSALYLCASSRLRGGDTQYFGPGTRLTVL.